This T cell receptor beta chain was profiled in a study of blood T cell repertoires in COVID-19. At the level of the study: COVID-19 samples, acute and convalescent, were from the United States, Italy and Spain. The cDNA or gDNA used as material had been derived from T cells, B-cell-depleted T cells, or PBMCs.

The repertoire was sequenced with immunoSEQ multiplex PCR; TCRdb's copy has only in-frame clones and lacks some. The repertoire has 70,000 to 95,000 clones, roughly 85% of them found once; the top ten carry roughly 1.9%. The CDR3 is made up of 13 amino acids. Germline CDR1 is SQVTM and CDR2 is ANQGSEA. V lost 6 bases to trimming and J lost 2 bases; unmatched junction nucleotides: 4. The sequence was obtained from a woman in her sixties with acute or convalescent COVID-19. The V call is TRBV29-1, the J call TRBJ1-5, with 7 bases aligning to TRBD1. Sequencing was done on a sample of peripheral blood. The chain's CDR3 is CSVGDRGNQPQHF. CDR3 sequence (DNA): TGCAGCGTGGGTGACAGGGGCAATCAGCCCCAGCATTTT.